The rows below give T cell receptor beta chains drawn from one sample of a study of blood T cells in healthy people across ages. A single record per CDR3 protein comes from TCRdb applying MiXCR to the 5' RACE reads. The sample holds 780,000 or so distinct CDR3 sequences; roughly 25% are singletons and the top ten take roughly 3.8%. These data were also reused for a study on T cells of mothers and their children.

The sample taken for sequencing was blood. The source of these receptors is a boy aged 5 to 17 in good health. Both conserved end residues are part of each CDR3. A D gene is named only where the DNA matches it firmly. A clone size is listed for some rows: how often the clone was seen (once, few, many), or a class if it is expanded.

>TRBV9|TRBJ1-5|.|.
CASSVGQGGGLHF
TGTGCCAGCAGCGTAGGCCAAGGGGGGGGGCTGCATTTT
>TRBV5-6|TRBJ1-2|few|.
CASSLVVGDGYTF
TGTGCCAGCAGCTTAGTGGTCGGGGATGGCTACACCTTC
>TRBV29-1|TRBJ2-3|few|.
CSVEQGKDTQYF
TGCAGCGTTGAACAGGGAAAGGATACGCAGTATTTT
>TRBV20-1|TRBJ2-7|.|.
CSAGVAPTEQYF
TGCAGTGCTGGGGTCGCCCCGACCGAGCAGTACTTC
>TRBV20-1|TRBJ1-5|few|TRBD1
CSATTGAGGNQPQHF
TGCAGTGCTACGACAGGGGCGGGGGGCAATCAGCCCCAGCATTTT
>TRBV2|TRBJ2-3|.|TRBD1
CASGRLGQGTDTQYF
TGTGCCAGCGGCCGTCTAGGACAGGGTACAGATACGCAGTATTTT
>TRBV3-1|TRBJ2-7|.|TRBD2
CASSHRSGTSPYEQYF
TGTGCCAGCAGCCACCGCTCCGGGACTAGTCCCTACGAGCAGTACTTC
>TRBV4-3|TRBJ2-7|.|.
CASSQARTGVYEQYF
TGCGCCAGCAGCCAAGCCCGGACGGGGGTCTACGAGCAGTACTTC
>TRBV20-1|TRBJ2-7|.|TRBD2
CSATTTGLAGSYEQYF
TGCAGTGCTACCACCACTGGACTAGCGGGGTCCTACGAGCAGTACTTC
>TRBV5-1|TRBJ2-3|.|TRBD1
CASSPEGQGWNTQCF
TGCGCCAGCAGCCCGGAGGGACAGGGGTGGAATACGCAGTGTTTT
>TRBV20-1|TRBJ1-4|.|TRBD1
CGARDPRGMSEKLFF
TGCGGTGCTAGAGACCCCAGGGGGATGAGTGAAAAACTGTTTTTT
>TRBV7-2|TRBJ1-4|.|.
CASGAPNEKLFF
TGTGCCAGCGGGGCGCCGAATGAAAAACTGTTTTTT
>TRBV20-1|TRBJ2-3|.|.
CSARDGTGPTDTQYF
TGCAGTGCTAGAGATGGTACGGGGCCCACAGATACGCAGTATTTT
>TRBV7-9|TRBJ1-2|.|TRBD1
CASNLIRQGNYGYTF
TGTGCCAGCAACCTAATACGACAGGGAAACTATGGCTACACCTTC
>TRBV6-5|TRBJ2-7|few|.
CGAGSYEQYF
TGTGGGGCCGGCTCCTACGAGCAGTACTTC
>TRBV29-1|TRBJ2-3|.|TRBD2
CSAELAGGPKRYF
TGCAGCGCAGAACTAGCGGGAGGCCCGAAGCGGTATTTT
>TRBV4-3|TRBJ1-4|few|.
CASSQDSGEGEKLFF
TGCGCCAGCAGCCAAGATTCCGGGGAGGGAGAAAAACTGTTTTTT
>TRBV20-1|TRBJ1-2|once|.
CSAREGIDGYTF
TGCAGTGCCAGGGAGGGGATCGACGGCTACACCTTC
>TRBV7-2|TRBJ2-3|many|.
CASSLGPPPDTQYF
TGTGCCAGCAGCTTAGGCCCACCACCAGATACGCAGTATTTT
>TRBV6-5|TRBJ1-2|few|.
CASSYPAPANYGYTF
TGTGCCAGCAGTTACCCGGCGCCAGCGAACTATGGCTACACCTTC
>TRBV7-7|TRBJ2-5|.|.
CASSANAGEKETQYF
TGTGCTAGCAGCGCAAATGCAGGGGAAAAAGAGACCCAGTACTTC
>TRBV27|TRBJ2-5|.|TRBD2
CASSLSPLAGVSGTQYF
TGTGCCAGCAGTTTATCCCCCCTAGCGGGGGTCTCGGGGACCCAGTACTTC
>TRBV12-5|TRBJ2-1|.|.
CASGLGVGEQFF
TGTGCTAGTGGTTTGGGAGTTGGTGAGCAGTTCTTC
>TRBV15|TRBJ1-6|few|.
CATSSFPRGGGSPLHF
TGTGCCACCAGCAGCTTCCCCAGAGGAGGGGGTTCACCCCTCCACTTT
>TRBV27|TRBJ2-7|.|TRBD2
CASQDPGRMYEQYF
TGTGCCAGCCAGGACCCCGGGAGGATGTACGAGCAGTACTTC
>TRBV7-2|TRBJ1-4|.|TRBD1
CASSYRRTGEKLFF
TGTGCCAGCAGCTATCGGAGGACAGGCGAAAAACTGTTTTTT
>TRBV29-1|TRBJ2-1|few|.
CSVVGWNYNEQFF
TGCAGCGTTGTCGGCTGGAATTACAATGAGCAGTTCTTC
>TRBV4-3|TRBJ2-1|.|.
CASSRGQFTYNEQFF
TGCGCCAGCAGCCGAGGACAGTTCACCTACAATGAGCAGTTCTTC
>TRBV10-3|TRBJ2-7|few|TRBD1
CAIGTGGYEQYF
TGTGCCATTGGGACAGGGGGATACGAGCAGTACTTC
>TRBV6-2/TRBV6-3|TRBJ2-3|.|.
CASSRSTPGLKKDTQYF
TGTGCCAGCAGCCGCTCCACCCCGGGACTTAAAAAAGATACGCAGTATTTT
>TRBV6-6|TRBJ1-4|.|.
CASSPGYSTNEKLFF
TGTGCCAGCAGTCCAGGATATTCAACTAATGAAAAACTGTTTTTT
>TRBV11-2|TRBJ1-1|few|.
CASSFNLDRTEAFF
TGTGCCAGCAGCTTCAACCTCGACAGGACTGAAGCTTTCTTT
>TRBV29-1|TRBJ1-4|.|.
CSVVLNLGGSEKLFF
TGCAGCGTTGTCCTCAACTTAGGGGGAAGTGAAAAACTGTTTTTT
>TRBV6-2/TRBV6-3|TRBJ1-1|.|.
CASSSGPERPMKAFF
TGTGCCAGCAGTTCCGGCCCGGAACGCCCTATGAAAGCTTTCTTT
>TRBV28|TRBJ2-7|few|TRBD1
CASSLSGNTGQGAPWDEQYF
TGTGCCAGCAGTTTAAGTGGAAACACGGGACAGGGGGCCCCGTGGGACGAGCAGTACTTC
>TRBV6-5|TRBJ2-1|few|.
CASSYSGTFSYNEQFF
TGTGCCAGCAGTTATTCCGGGACTTTCTCCTACAATGAGCAGTTCTTC
>TRBV7-8|TRBJ2-7|.|.
CASSLALPTAEQYF
TGTGCCAGCAGCTTAGCTCTCCCGACCGCCGAGCAGTACTTC
>TRBV29-1|TRBJ1-1|.|.
CSVEFQGMNTEAFF
TGCAGCGTTGAGTTCCAGGGGATGAACACTGAAGCTTTCTTT
>TRBV29-1|TRBJ1-2|.|TRBD1
CSVVPTGVSYGYTF
TGCAGCGTTGTCCCGACAGGGGTGTCCTATGGCTACACCTTC
>TRBV6-1|TRBJ2-7|few|TRBD2
CASSDPLELAVHEQYF
TGTGCCAGCAGTGACCCCTTAGAGCTAGCGGTCCACGAGCAGTACTTC
>TRBV25-1|TRBJ2-5|.|.
CASSDRASQYF
TGTGCCAGCAGTGACAGGGCGTCCCAGTACTTC
>TRBV9|TRBJ2-5|.|TRBD1
CASSNHDRAGETQYF
TGTGCCAGCAGCAACCACGACAGGGCTGGGGAGACCCAGTACTTC
>TRBV27|TRBJ2-7|.|TRBD2
CASSLGYPGLAGSYEQYF
TGTGCCAGCAGTTTAGGGTACCCGGGACTAGCGGGCTCCTACGAGCAGTACTTC
>TRBV4-2|TRBJ2-3|.|.
CASSQEGGAGRTDTQYF
TGTGCCAGCAGCCAAGAGGGTGGGGCAGGACGCACAGATACGCAGTATTTT
>TRBV13|TRBJ2-7|few|.
CASSSGASAYEQYF
TGTGCCAGCAGCTCGGGAGCTTCCGCCTACGAGCAGTACTTC
>TRBV7-9|TRBJ2-7|few|.
CASSKTDSYEQYF
TGTGCCAGCAGCAAGACAGACTCCTACGAGCAGTACTTC
>TRBV27|TRBJ2-7|few|.
CASSLIGQGGYEQYF
TGTGCCAGCAGTTTAATCGGGCAGGGGGGCTACGAGCAGTACTTC
>TRBV7-2|TRBJ2-5|few|TRBD2
CASSSEWRGGRETQYF
TGTGCCAGCAGCTCAGAGTGGCGGGGGGGCCGCGAGACCCAGTACTTC
>TRBV4-3|TRBJ2-5|.|TRBD2
CASSQDLASGLGETQYF
TGCGCCAGCAGCCAAGATTTGGCTAGCGGGTTAGGAGAGACCCAGTACTTC
>TRBV14|TRBJ2-7|.|.
CASSQTVHEQYF
TGTGCCAGCAGCCAGACAGTCCACGAGCAGTACTTC
>TRBV20-1|TRBJ2-1|few|TRBD2
CSASLAGLSSYNEQFF
TGCAGTGCTAGTCTAGCGGGGTTATCCTCCTACAATGAGCAGTTCTTC
>TRBV12-5|TRBJ2-5|.|TRBD2
CASAQRSGGTSGETQYF
TGTGCTAGTGCCCAACGGAGCGGGGGGACATCAGGAGAGACCCAGTACTTC
>TRBV5-1|TRBJ2-5|.|TRBD2
CASRKAGAGEQYF
TGCGCCAGCAGGAAAGCGGGAGCTGGGGAGCAGTACTTC
>TRBV5-1|TRBJ2-2|few|.
CASSSDKGGTGELFF
TGCGCCAGCAGCTCCGACAAGGGTGGCACCGGGGAGCTGTTTTTT
>TRBV7-2|TRBJ2-5|few|.
CASSLDPYKGETQYF
TGTGCCAGCAGCTTAGATCCCTATAAGGGGGAGACCCAGTACTTC
>TRBV7-2|TRBJ2-1|.|.
CASSLLGNYEQCF
TGTGCCAGCAGCTTATTAGGTAACTACGAGCAGTGCTTC
>TRBV7-9|TRBJ2-1|few|TRBD1
CASSLYRGQDEQFF
TGTGCCAGCAGCTTATACAGGGGGCAAGATGAGCAGTTCTTC
>TRBV5-1|TRBJ2-2|few|.
CASSLVPGVTGELFF
TGTGCCAGCAGTTTAGTGCCAGGGGTTACCGGGGAGCTGTTTTTT
>TRBV11-1|TRBJ2-3|few|.
CASSFRAGSDTQYF
TGTGCCAGCAGCTTCCGAGCGGGTTCGGATACGCAGTATTTT